Sequencing of this T cell receptor beta chain was carried out in a study of shared clonotypes between healthy human individuals. Study-level background: Those who served as donors were a couple of women and three men between the ages of 18 and 49.

V gave up 3 bases and J gave up 3 bases; unmatched junction bases: 8. This CDR3 spans 16 amino acids. Germline CDR1 reads ENHRY; CDR2 reads SYGVKD. Some clones are missing from TCRdb's copy, which holds only in-frame ones; the method was immunoSEQ multiplex PCR. The data hold 2 million to 3 million clones, with more than 85% observed a single time. This clonotype was obtained from a man aged 18 to 30 in good health. Some clones in this sample may be carry-over from other donors' samples. Sequencing was done on a sample of naive CD4+ T cells from PBMCs. Noted subset: CD45RA+ positively selected. The chain recombines TRBV10-3 with TRBJ2-1; 7 nucleotides align to TRBD2. The CDR3 reads CAISDSRGRIYNEQFF. In DNA, the CDR3 is TGTGCCATCAGTGACTCGCGGGGGAGGATCTACAATGAGCAGTTCTTC.